This is a list of T cell receptor beta chains from one sample in a study of OX40 agonist ivuxolimab in advanced cancers. Clones were sequenced by immunoSEQ multiplex PCR, and TCRdb holds only the in-frame ones, with some missing. The sample lists about 38,000 clones; about 89% were seen once. The sequencing here drew on CD4+ or CD8+ T cells sorted from blood, taken in a trial of the OX40 agonist ivuxolimab. These receptors were collected from an adult with an advanced solid tumor such as melanoma, head and neck, liver or kidney cancer. Each CDR3 is given with its conserved first and last residue. The D gene is left open where the match is weak. Not all rows give a size; the values are once, few, many and, for expanded clones, a class.

v_call: TRBV27
d_call: TRBD2
j_call: TRBJ2-7
clone_size: -
cdr3_aa: CASSFEGLAIHEQYF
cdr3_nt: TGTGCCAGCAGTTTCGAGGGACTAGCTATCCACGAGCAGTACTTC

v_call: TRBV21-1
d_call: -
j_call: TRBJ1-5
clone_size: -
cdr3_aa: CASTLGGGNQPQHF
cdr3_nt: TGTGCCAGCACCCTCGGGGGTGGCAATCAGCCCCAGCATTTT

v_call: TRBV28
d_call: -
j_call: TRBJ2-5
clone_size: -
cdr3_aa: CASSSTAPETQYF
cdr3_nt: TGTGCCAGCAGTTCGACAGCCCCAGAGACCCAGTACTTC

v_call: TRBV19
d_call: -
j_call: TRBJ1-3
clone_size: once
cdr3_aa: CASSTIQVRSGNTIYF
cdr3_nt: TGTGCCAGTAGTACGATACAGGTCCGCTCTGGAAACACCATATATTTT

v_call: TRBV4-1
d_call: -
j_call: TRBJ1-4
clone_size: -
cdr3_aa: CASNVDPNEKLFF
cdr3_nt: TGCGCCAGCAACGTTGACCCAAATGAAAAACTGTTTTTT

v_call: TRBV7-6
d_call: -
j_call: TRBJ1-1
clone_size: -
cdr3_aa: CASSLAGGKNTEAFF
cdr3_nt: TGTGCCAGCAGCTTAGCCGGAGGGAAGAACACTGAAGCTTTCTTT

v_call: TRBV30
d_call: -
j_call: TRBJ2-7
clone_size: -
cdr3_aa: CAWSSTYEQYF
cdr3_nt: TGTGCCTGGAGTTCAACCTACGAGCAGTACTTC

v_call: TRBV30
d_call: TRBD1
j_call: TRBJ2-3
clone_size: -
cdr3_aa: CAWSAGTGGVDTQYF
cdr3_nt: TGTGCCTGGAGTGCCGGGACAGGGGGCGTAGATACGCAGTATTTT

v_call: TRBV15
d_call: -
j_call: TRBJ2-4
clone_size: -
cdr3_aa: CATSRLVGRRSNIQYF
cdr3_nt: TGTGCCACCAGCAGATTGGTAGGAAGAAGGTCGAACATTCAGTACTTC

v_call: TRBV9
d_call: -
j_call: TRBJ2-3
clone_size: -
cdr3_aa: CASSAPSGSRASSTDTQYF
cdr3_nt: TGTGCCAGCAGCGCCCCCTCGGGGTCGAGGGCGTCTAGCACAGATACGCAGTATTTT

v_call: TRBV7-9
d_call: TRBD1
j_call: TRBJ1-4
clone_size: few
cdr3_aa: CASSFTGDEEKLFF
cdr3_nt: TGTGCCAGCAGCTTTACAGGGGATGAAGAAAAACTGTTTTTT

v_call: TRBV2
d_call: -
j_call: TRBJ2-5
clone_size: -
cdr3_aa: CASSPGGRETQYF
cdr3_nt: TGTGCCAGCAGCCCTGGGGGCCGAGAGACCCAGTACTTC